A selection of T cell receptor beta chains follows, all from one sample in a study of cytomegalovirus exposure and HLA in healthy donors. Here immunoSEQ multiplex PCR was the method, and the copy in TCRdb shows in-frame clones only, minus some. The table has around 150,000 clones, about 80% seen once. The sequenced material came from PBMCs. These receptors all come from a man aged 50 to 60 in good health and CMV-seropositive. The CDR3 runs from the conserved cysteine through the conserved F or W.

CDR3aa	v_gene
CASSQHPGTAGGQPQHF	TRBV4-3
CASSSPLESGGETQYF	TRBV5-4
CASSPGSGRKGYYGYTF	TRBV18
CASSRQGAYNQPQHF	TRBV6-5
CASSHSSNTEAFF	TRBV5-4
CASSIGRAQETQYF	TRBV19
CASSVGLAGAPLSEQFF	TRBV7-2
CSVKAAGEYYEQYF	TRBV29-1
CASSQAPDTTYEQYF	TRBV4-3
CASSTRQGMGTEAFF	TRBV19
CSAQRGQGSYEQYF	TRBV29-1
CASSPGTGVNYGYTF	TRBV18
CASSFGRQGKGTEAFF	TRBV7-2
CASSEGAGAVETQYF	TRBV2
CASSSRDSYSNQPQHF	TRBV19
CASSEAGVQPQHF	TRBV6-1
CASVLAGGGEQFF	TRBV7-9
CASRSGGGMMGYTF	TRBV28
CASTGQGGVTEAFF	TRBV19
CASSFSGGVGDTQYF	TRBV7-6
CASTVVRGRQPQHF	TRBV6-1
CASSLGGNWDTEAFF	TRBV11-3
CASSLDSRLVYEQYF	TRBV11-2
CASSSFQGGTEAFF	TRBV7-2
CASSLTGEYNSPLHF	TRBV28
CASSVIADRTDTQYF	TRBV9
CASSIGGQAFGDEQFF	TRBV19
CASSVGGLAKETQYF	TRBV9
CASSLTPTSGGSDTQYF	TRBV7-3
CASSSGLFRGYQETQYF	TRBV5-1
CASSLGKTGFNYGYTF	TRBV28
CSVGVPGQGADTQYF	TRBV29-1
CASSAAPEWTDTQYF	TRBV18
CSVEDSGGGLDEKLFF	TRBV29-1
CASSLSGQDDTEAFF	TRBV11-3
CASSQVRDTGELFF	TRBV4-3
CASSLETRASGRKYF	TRBV7-2
CASSVDPLIHEQYF	TRBV9
CASSLGRQDQPQHF	TRBV28
CASSPAWGTGNTIYF	TRBV7-2
CSVEESGPGDEQYF	TRBV29-1
CASSTSAGQAGEETQYF	TRBV5-4
CASSYSDSTFAYGYTF	TRBV6-5
CASSLEVRGPLFGYTF	TRBV5-5
CASSGRGEAFF	TRBV6-5
CASSQFGGNEQYF	TRBV4-3
CASSILSGQGPTGELFF	TRBV19
CASSLEGGALFKNIQYF	TRBV7-8
CASSTGLETDTQYF	TRBV7-2
CASSFWPGGAPLDGELFF	TRBV27
CASSQLGTGDTYEQYF	TRBV4-1
CASSLSGGRYNEQFF	TRBV27
CASLRGKNTEAFF	TRBV2
CASSQGTALYTGELFF	TRBV14
CSVTTGAGQPQHF	TRBV29-1
CASSRISGGGETQYF	TRBV4-2
CAISPGTVGEKLFF	TRBV10-3